This T cell receptor beta chain came from a study of OX40 agonist ivuxolimab in advanced cancers. Germline V CDR1 and CDR2: LNHDA, SQIVND (reference sequence). V gave up 8 bases and J gave up 4 bases, with 9 bases separating them. The CDR3 is 12 amino acids. Libraries were prepared by immunoSEQ multiplex PCR; TCRdb keeps only in-frame clonotypes and omits some of them. The sample has around 53,000 clones; 85% are singletons. The sequences come from CD4+ or CD8+ T cells sorted from blood, collected in a trial of the OX40 agonist ivuxolimab. This TCR was recovered from an adult with an advanced solid tumor such as melanoma, head and neck, liver or kidney cancer. The rearrangement links TRBV19 to TRBJ1-5; possible D gene TRBD1, 6 bases. CDR3 sequence: CASHQGNQPQHF. DNA for the CDR3: TGTGCCAGTCACCAGGGGAATCAGCCCCAGCATTTT.